This TCR beta chain was sequenced in a study of control samples from healthy donors and cancer patients. With 6 bases removed from V and 5 bases from J, the gap between germline ends came to 16 bases. Germline V gene sequence: CDR1 MNHEY, CDR2 SMNVEV (reference sequence). The CDR3 contains 14 residues. TCRdb's copy holds only in-frame clones and misses some; the assay was immunoSEQ multiplex PCR. The sample includes around 68,000 clones, roughly 84% of them seen just once. Specimen: PBMCs. This sequence originates from a woman between 45 and 65 years old with lung cancer. The chain is built from TRBV27 and TRBJ2-5, with a tentative D call TRBD2 (6 bases). The CDR3 sequence: CASSWRGERETQYF. CDR3 bases: TGTGCCAGCAGCTGGCGCGGGGAGAGGGAGACCCAGTACTTC.